This T cell receptor beta chain was obtained from a study of early T cells in non-severe SARS-CoV-2 infection. Study as a whole: Sequencing of bulk RNA from unsorted whole blood was done, without chain pairing.

The CDR3 covers 16 residues. Looked up from germline, CDR1 is SGHAT and CDR2 is FQNNGV. Trimming shortened V by 2 bases and J by 0 bases, and 11 bases separated the two germline ends. Many counts were recorded for this clonotype. What it binds is unknown. The library protocol tagged individual cDNA molecules with unique molecular identifiers. TCRdb processed the 5' RACE reads anew with MiXCR; each CDR3 protein has one entry. The sample has approximately 80,000 distinct CDR3 sequences, more than 10% seen once. General observations from the study: Matches to VDJdb favored anti-spike CD8 responses and missed private and CD4 specificities.

The chain joins TRBV11-2 to TRBJ2-1, with a possible D match to TRBD1 (6 bases). Sequences were obtained from whole blood. The sequence derives from an adult who was a healthcare worker with PCR-confirmed SARS-CoV-2 infection or an uninfected control (not recorded which). DNA for the CDR3: TGTGCCAGCAGCTTAACAGCGGACAGCTCCTACAATGAGCAGTTCTTC. Amino acid sequence: CASSLTADSSYNEQFF.